The rows below give T cell receptor beta chains drawn from one sample of a study of blood T cell repertoires in COVID-19. Sequencing was performed with immunoSEQ multiplex PCR; in TCRdb, only in-frame clones are kept and a portion is missing. This sample has fewer than 80,000 clones; about 87% occur once, and the top ten carry around 9.8%. Sequencing was carried out using peripheral blood. These receptors were collected from a human donor in a cohort sampled during active COVID-19. CDR3s include the opening cysteine and the closing phenylalanine or tryptophan. Fields, in order: J gene, clone size, V gene, D gene, CDR3 protein, CDR3 DNA. A D gene is named only where the DNA matches it firmly. Size tells how often a clone was seen (once, few, many) or the class of an expanded clone, and some rows leave it out.

TRBJ2-1,-,TRBV11-2,TRBD2,CASSSPGTSRSNEQFF,TGTGCCAGCAGCTCCCCCGGGACTAGCCGGAGTAATGAGCAGTTCTTC
TRBJ2-3,-,TRBV7-6,TRBD1,CASSPDRGTDTQYF,TGTGCCAGCAGCCCCGACAGGGGGACAGATACGCAGTATTTT
TRBJ2-3,-,TRBV15,TRBD2,CATSRDVGLAGDTQYF,TGTGCCACCAGCAGAGATGTGGGACTAGCGGGAGATACGCAGTATTTT
TRBJ1-2,once,TRBV6-1,TRBD1,CASSEVGQGRYGYTF,TGTGCCAGCAGTGAAGTCGGACAGGGACGATATGGCTACACCTTC
TRBJ1-4,-,TRBV6-7,-,CASSYAHRRENEKLFF,TGTGCCAGCAGTTACGCGCACCGGAGGGAAAATGAAAAACTGTTTTTT
TRBJ2-7,-,TRBV5-1,TRBD2,CASSPGAGTRTHEQYF,TGCGCCAGCAGCCCGGGGGCCGGGACTAGGACTCACGAGCAGTACTTC
TRBJ1-3,-,TRBV6-6,TRBD1,CASRQPGQASGNTIYF,TGTGCCAGCAGACAACCTGGACAGGCCTCTGGAAACACCATATATTTT
TRBJ2-3,-,TRBV6-6,TRBD1,CASGQGGGTDTQYF,TGTGCCTCGGGACAGGGCGGTGGGACAGATACGCAGTATTTT
TRBJ2-1,-,TRBV15,TRBD2,CATGLAGNSLEQFF,TGTGCCACCGGCCTAGCGGGAAATTCTTTAGAGCAGTTCTTC
TRBJ1-4,-,TRBV2,-,CASSGQLNEKLFF,TGTGCCAGCAGTGGACAGCTTAATGAAAAACTGTTTTTT
TRBJ1-2,-,TRBV5-1,TRBD1,CASSPGTGEKMDGYTF,TGCGCCAGCAGCCCGGGGACAGGGGAGAAGATGGATGGCTACACCTTC
TRBJ1-1,-,TRBV2,-,CASSNLQGLLNTEAFF,TGTGCCAGCAGCAACCTTCAGGGGTTGTTGAACACTGAAGCTTTCTTT
TRBJ1-2,-,TRBV30,-,CAWRITSGANYGYTF,TGTGCCTGGAGAATAACCTCTGGGGCAAACTATGGCTACACCTTC
TRBJ2-5,-,TRBV7-2,TRBD2,CASSSKTSGAQETQYF,TGTGCCAGCAGCTCGAAGACTAGCGGGGCCCAAGAGACCCAGTACTTC
TRBJ2-6,-,TRBV19,-,CASSKQGFSGANVLTF,TGTGCCAGTAGTAAACAGGGTTTCTCTGGGGCCAACGTCCTGACTTTC
TRBJ2-2,-,TRBV12-1,-,CASSHRQGLSTGELFF,TGTGCCAGCAGCCATCGACAGGGTCTATCTACCGGGGAGCTGTTTTTT
TRBJ2-5,-,TRBV7-9,-,CASSSRGETQYF,TGTGCCAGCAGCTCCCGCGGGGAGACCCAGTACTTC
TRBJ1-1,-,TRBV5-1,-,CASSLGQENTEAFF,TGCGCCAGCAGCTTGGGACAGGAGAACACTGAAGCTTTCTTT